This TCR beta chain was profiled in a study of T cells in localized non-small cell lung cancer. Some clones are missing from TCRdb's copy, which holds only in-frame ones; the method was immunoSEQ multiplex PCR. Of 25,000 to 30,000 clones listed, 91% are singletons. The CDR3 is 13 amino acids. Germline values: CDR1 SGHTA, CDR2 FQGTGA. The trim removed 6 bases at V and 4 bases at J, leaving 6 bases unmatched. By proportion, this clone is medium-sized (0.01 to 0.1%). The TCR comes from a female donor of 60 years or more with stage I lung adenocarcinoma. The sequenced sample was peripheral blood, obtained before any cancer treatment. The chain couples TRBV7-3 to TRBJ2-7, with 7 bases identical to TRBD1. The CDR3 DNA is TGTGCCAGCAGAAGAGACAGGGAGTACGAGCAGTACTTC. Its translation: CASRRDREYEQYF. Looking up the rest from reference TRBV7-3 and TRBJ2-7 gives the full variable domain: GAGVSQTPSNKVTEKGKYVELRCDPISGHTALYWYRQSLGQGPEFLIYFQGTGAADDSGLPNDRFFAVRPEGSVSTLKIQRTERGDSAVYLCASRRDREYEQYFGPGTRLTVT.